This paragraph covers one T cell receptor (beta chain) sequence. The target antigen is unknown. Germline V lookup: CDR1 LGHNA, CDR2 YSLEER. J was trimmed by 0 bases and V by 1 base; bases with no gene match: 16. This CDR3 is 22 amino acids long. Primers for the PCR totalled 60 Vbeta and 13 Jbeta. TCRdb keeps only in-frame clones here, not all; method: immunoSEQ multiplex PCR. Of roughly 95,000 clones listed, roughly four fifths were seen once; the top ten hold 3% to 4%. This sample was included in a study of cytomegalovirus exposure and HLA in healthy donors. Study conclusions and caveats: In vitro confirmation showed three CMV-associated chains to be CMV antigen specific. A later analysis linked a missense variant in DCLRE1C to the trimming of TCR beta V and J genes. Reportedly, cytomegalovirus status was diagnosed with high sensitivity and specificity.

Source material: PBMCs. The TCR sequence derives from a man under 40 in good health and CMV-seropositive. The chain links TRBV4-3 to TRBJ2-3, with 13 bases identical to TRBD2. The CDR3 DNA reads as TGCGCCAGCAGCCAAGGGGGACTAGCGGGAACTTTACGTAGCCCAAGCACAGATACGCAGTATTTT. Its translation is CASSQGGLAGTLRSPSTDTQYF.